The clone carrying this TCR beta chain was detected only a few times. Its specificity is not known. The data derive from a study of blood T cells in healthy people across ages. The use of a sample-barcoded 5' primer and a J-beta primer mix characterized a second PCR of roughly 6 to 11 cycles. Each CDR3 protein gets one entry after TCRdb re-called the 5' RACE reads with MiXCR. Among some 900,000 distinct CDR3 sequences listed, under 50% were seen once. The germline CDR1 and CDR2 sequences are MNHEY and SVGAGI. V lost 2 bases and J lost 5, with 13 bases in between. This CDR3 has 15 amino acids. Whole-study findings and limits: A strong correlation was found between TCR beta diversity and the percentage of naive T cells. Older age coincided with a roughly linear decline in TCR beta diversity per million T cells.

Input material: blood. The chain couples TRBV6-5 to TRBJ2-1; possibly TRBD2 for D (6 bases). The sequence derives from a man aged 30 to 45 in good health. This CDR3 reads CASSYTRGPHNEQFF. As DNA, the CDR3 is TGTGCCAGCAGTTACACGCGGGGCCCCCACAATGAGCAGTTCTTC.